This T cell receptor beta chain was documented in a study of T cell repertoires in cytomegalovirus infection. Study conclusions and caveats: It was HLA-C-restricted CMV-specific TCR beta clonotypes that dominated the response ex vivo.

This clonotype was observed a few times. Its antigen is unknown. TCRdb reprocessed the reads via MiXCR and lists one record per CDR3 protein. The top ten hold about half of the sample, which has about 570,000 distinct CDR3 sequences, around two fifths seen once. The germline V gene encodes CDR1 MGHDK and CDR2 SYGVNS. V lost 3 bases, J lost 0 bases, and 4 bases stayed unmatched. This CDR3 region has 15 residues. The chain is built from TRBV25-1 and TRBJ1-1, with TRBD1 matching 7 bases. Sequenced material: cultured PBMCs, taken from culture after CMV antigen stimulation. This sequence originates from a human donor in good health (CMV status not recorded). Some clones in this sample may be carry-over from other donors' samples. The CDR3 nucleotides are TGTGCCAGCAGTGAGTGGGGGACAGTGAACACTGAAGCTTTCTTT. Translated: CASSEWGTVNTEAFF.